The clone carrying this TCR beta chain was recorded a few times. Its target is not known. The data were obtained in a study of cytomegalovirus exposure and HLA in healthy donors. Study conclusions and caveats: An apparent linkage of common viral pathogens to several of the most significant clusters emerged in a later analysis. Whilst most TCR sequences proved rare, a subset of public TCRs occurred across many donors. Sequencing probably produced one cluster of sequence variants that were highly shared. TCR beta V segments were, for the most part, productive about 87% or about 30% of the time in an earlier analysis.

13 Jbeta primers and 60 Vbeta primers were used for the PCR. Method: immunoSEQ multiplex PCR; TCRdb's copy keeps in-frame clones and lacks some. The sample lists about 150,000 clones, about three quarters occurring once. This CDR3 is built from 13 residues. V lost 4 bases to trimming and J lost 1 base; unmatched junction nucleotides: 1. Germline values: CDR1 SGHAT, CDR2 FQNNGV. The chain carries TRBV11-2 and TRBJ2-7; TRBD2 matches at 7 bases. The sample consisted of PBMCs. The source of this sequence is a woman in her thirties or forties in good health and CMV-seropositive. Written as DNA, the CDR3 is TGTGCCAGCAGCTCGGGGGGATCCTACGAGCAGTACTTC. It encodes CASSSGGSYEQYF. Full variable domain (outside the CDR3, taken from reference TRBV11-2 and TRBJ2-7): EAGVAQSPRYKIIEKRQSVAFWCNPISGHATLYWYQQILGQGPKLLIQFQNNGVVDDSQLPKDRFSAERLKGVDSTLKIQPAKLEDSAVYLCASSSGGSYEQYFGPGTRLTVT.